These T cell receptor beta chains were read from a single sample in a study of blood T cell repertoires in COVID-19. TCRdb keeps only in-frame clones here, not all; method: immunoSEQ multiplex PCR. The table shows roughly 260,000 clones, with around 82% occurring only once. The source material was PBMCs or T cells enriched from blood (not recorded which). The receptors were sampled from a woman aged 40 to 50 who had been exposed to COVID-19. Each CDR3 is given with its conserved first and last residue. Each record gives: D gene, J gene, V gene, clone size, CDR3 protein, CDR3 DNA. A D gene is named only where the DNA matches it firmly. Size is stated for part of the rows, as once, few or many counts, or as a class when the clone is expanded.

TRBD2 TRBJ2-3 TRBV5-1 - CASSETGGSDTQYF TGCGCCAGCAGCGAAACGGGGGGTTCAGATACGCAGTATTTT
- TRBJ2-7 TRBV5-1 - CASSVSRDFSSYEQYF TGCGCCAGCAGTGTTTCCAGGGACTTTTCCTCCTACGAGCAGTACTTC
- TRBJ2-1 TRBV15 - CATSRDNRNNEQFF TGTGCCACCAGCAGAGATAACAGGAACAATGAGCAGTTCTTC
TRBD1 TRBJ1-4 TRBV19 - CASSIGRDSLATNEKLFF TGTGCCAGTAGTATCGGACGGGACAGCCTTGCAACTAATGAAAAACTGTTTTTT
- TRBJ2-5 TRBV9 - CASSVEAGQETQYF TGTGCCAGCAGCGTCGAAGCGGGCCAGGAGACCCAGTACTTC
- TRBJ1-6 TRBV4-2 few CASSQRGSRDNSPLHF TGTGCCAGCAGCCAAAGGGGTAGCCGGGATAATTCACCCCTCCACTTT
- TRBJ1-6 TRBV5-3 - CARSWGPSSYNSPLHF TGTGCCAGAAGCTGGGGGCCTAGCTCCTATAATTCACCCCTCCACTTT
- TRBJ1-1 TRBV28 - CASTTGNTEAFF TGTGCCAGCACCACAGGGAACACTGAAGCTTTCTTT
TRBD1 TRBJ2-7 TRBV4-2 - CASSLSPGQGGYEQYF TGTGCCAGCAGCCTGAGCCCGGGACAGGGAGGCTACGAGCAGTACTTC
- TRBJ1-4 TRBV5-1 - CASSSGGATNEKLFF TGCGCCAGCAGTTCGGGGGGTGCAACTAATGAAAAACTGTTTTTT
- TRBJ1-5 TRBV10-3 - CAISDAENQPQHF TGTGCCATCAGTGATGCTGAGAATCAGCCCCAGCATTTT
TRBD2 TRBJ2-1 TRBV20-1 once CSASIRGVAGGAYNEQFF TGCAGTGCTAGTATTCGTGGTGTGGCGGGGGGCGCCTACAATGAGCAGTTCTTC
- TRBJ2-1 TRBV14 - CASSPQDDRTLSSYNEQFF TGTGCCAGCAGCCCCCAGGACGACAGGACCTTGAGCTCCTACAATGAGCAGTTCTTC
- TRBJ1-3 TRBV7-6 - CASSLAWTTGNTIYF TGTGCCAGCAGCTTAGCGTGGACAACCGGAAACACCATATATTTT
- TRBJ1-1 TRBV6-5 - CASSRTEAFF TGTGCCAGCAGCCGCACTGAAGCTTTCTTT
TRBD1 TRBJ2-2 TRBV10-3 - CAISESGQGSGELFF TGTGCCATCAGTGAGTCCGGACAGGGGTCCGGGGAGCTGTTTTTT
TRBD1 TRBJ1-2 TRBV4-2 once CASSQIGQGDAANYGYTF TGTGCCAGCAGCCAGATTGGACAGGGGGACGCTGCTAACTATGGCTACACCTTC
- TRBJ1-6 TRBV27 once CASRLQEVSYNSPLHF TGTGCCAGCAGACTCCAGGAAGTTTCCTATAATTCACCCCTCCACTTT
- TRBJ2-6 TRBV7-3 - CASSLYIETGGLSGANVLTF TGTGCCAGCAGCTTATATATCGAGACAGGTGGGCTCTCTGGGGCCAACGTCCTGACTTTC
- TRBJ2-4 TRBV19 - CASSGGTAQAKNIQYF TGTGCCAGTAGTGGGGGGACAGCCCAAGCCAAAAACATTCAGTACTTC
- TRBJ2-7 TRBV6-5 once CASSYSWDRGYEQYF TGTGCCAGCAGTTACTCTTGGGACCGGGGGTACGAGCAGTACTTC
TRBD1 TRBJ1-5 TRBV7-8 - CASSLVDRGNQPQHF TGTGCCAGCAGCTTAGTGGACAGGGGAAACCAGCCCCAGCATTTT
TRBD2 TRBJ2-3 TRBV4-1 - CASSQGISGGAADTQYF TGCGCCAGCAGCCAAGGAATTAGCGGGGGGGCTGCAGATACGCAGTATTTT
- TRBJ2-3 TRBV7-2 - CASSLIGTQYF TGTGCCAGCAGCTTAATCGGTACGCAGTATTTT
TRBD1 TRBJ1-5 TRBV4-2 - CASSQVSQGNQPQHF TGTGCCAGCAGCCAAGTATCACAGGGGAATCAGCCCCAGCATTTT
- TRBJ2-3 TRBV6-6 - CASSYEDTYTQYF TGTGCCAGCAGTTATGAGGACACCTATACGCAGTATTTT
TRBD1 TRBJ2-5 TRBV6-1 - CASSESRTGLKTQYF TGTGCCAGCAGTGAATCGCGGACAGGGTTAAAGACCCAGTACTTC
TRBD2 TRBJ2-7 TRBV7-2 - CASSLGSGGAEQYF TGTGCCAGCAGCTTAGGGAGCGGGGGGGCCGAGCAGTACTTC
- TRBJ2-3 TRBV7-2 - CASSSPAAYRDTQYF TGTGCCAGCAGCTCCCCGGCGGCATACCGGGATACGCAGTATTTT
- TRBJ2-2 TRBV4-2 - CASSQGTGRTGELFF TGTGCCAGCAGCCAAGGAACAGGGCGGACCGGGGAGCTGTTTTTT
TRBD2 TRBJ2-2 TRBV7-9 - CASSFSLAGRNTGELFF TGTGCCAGCAGCTTCTCGCTAGCGGGGAGGAACACCGGGGAGCTGTTTTTT
- TRBJ2-1 TRBV27 few CASSLKGGGLNNEQFF TGTGCCAGCAGTTTAAAGGGGGGGGGACTAAACAATGAGCAGTTCTTC
- TRBJ2-1 TRBV5-1 - CASRQGIEQFF TGCGCCAGCAGACAGGGAATTGAGCAGTTCTTC
- TRBJ1-5 TRBV6-2/TRBV6-3 - CASSYSVPRVDEPQHF TGTGCCAGCAGTTACTCGGTCCCCAGGGTTGATGAGCCCCAGCATTTT